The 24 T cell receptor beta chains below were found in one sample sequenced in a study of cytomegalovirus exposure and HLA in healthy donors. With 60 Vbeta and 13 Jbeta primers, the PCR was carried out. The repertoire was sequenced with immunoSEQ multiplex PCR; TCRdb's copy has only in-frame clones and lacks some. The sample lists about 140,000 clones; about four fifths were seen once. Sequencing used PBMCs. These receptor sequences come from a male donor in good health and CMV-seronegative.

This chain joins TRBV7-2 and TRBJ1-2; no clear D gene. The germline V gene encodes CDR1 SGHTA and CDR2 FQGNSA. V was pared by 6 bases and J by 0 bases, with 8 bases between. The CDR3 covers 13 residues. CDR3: CASRLDSNYGYTF. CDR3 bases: TGTGCCAGCAGGCTAGACTCTAACTATGGCTACACCTTC.

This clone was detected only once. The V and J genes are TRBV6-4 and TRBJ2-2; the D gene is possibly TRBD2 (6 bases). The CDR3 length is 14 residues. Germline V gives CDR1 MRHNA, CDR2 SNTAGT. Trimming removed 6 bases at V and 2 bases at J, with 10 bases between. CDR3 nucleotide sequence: TGTGCCAGCAGAAAGGACTATAACACCGGGGAGCTGTTTTTT. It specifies CASRKDYNTGELFF.

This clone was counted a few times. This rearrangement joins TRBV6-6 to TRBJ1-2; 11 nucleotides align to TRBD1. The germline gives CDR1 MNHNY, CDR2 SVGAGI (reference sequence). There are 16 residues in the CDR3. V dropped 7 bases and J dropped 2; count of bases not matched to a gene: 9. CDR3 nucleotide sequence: TGTGCCAGCACCGCGGACAGGGGGCGGAACAACTATGGCTACACCTTC. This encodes CASTADRGRNNYGYTF.

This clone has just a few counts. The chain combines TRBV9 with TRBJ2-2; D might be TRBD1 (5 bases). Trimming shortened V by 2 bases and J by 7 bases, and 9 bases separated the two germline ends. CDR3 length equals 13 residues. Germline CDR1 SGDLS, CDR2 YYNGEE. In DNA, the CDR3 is TGTGCCAGCAGCGTTTTTACAGGCGGGGAGCTGTTTTTT. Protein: CASSVFTGGELFF. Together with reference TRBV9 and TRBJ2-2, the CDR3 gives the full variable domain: DSGVTQTPKHLITATGQRVTLRCSPRSGDLSVYWYQQSLDQGLQFLIQYYNGEERAKGNILERFSAQQFPDLHSELNLSSLELGDSALYFCASSVFTGGELFFGEGSRLTVL.

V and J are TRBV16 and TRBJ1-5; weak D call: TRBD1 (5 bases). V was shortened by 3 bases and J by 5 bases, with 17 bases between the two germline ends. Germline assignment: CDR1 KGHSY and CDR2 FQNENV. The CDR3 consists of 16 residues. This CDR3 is CASSQGQDASHQPQHF. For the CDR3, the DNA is TGTGCCAGCAGCCAGGGGCAGGATGCCTCCCATCAGCCCCAGCATTTT.

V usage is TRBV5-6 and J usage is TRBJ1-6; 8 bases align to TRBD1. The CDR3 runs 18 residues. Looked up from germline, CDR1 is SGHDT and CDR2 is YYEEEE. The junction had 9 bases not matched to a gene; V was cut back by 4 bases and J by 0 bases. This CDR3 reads CASSEWTGPSSYNSPLHF. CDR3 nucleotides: TGTGCCAGCAGCGAGTGGACAGGGCCGAGCTCCTATAATTCACCCCTCCACTTT.

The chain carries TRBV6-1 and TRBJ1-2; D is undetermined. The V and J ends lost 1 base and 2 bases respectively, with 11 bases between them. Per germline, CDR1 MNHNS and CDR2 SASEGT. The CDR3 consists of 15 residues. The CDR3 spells CASSEGSGVNYGYTF. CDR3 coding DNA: TGTGCCAGCAGTGAAGGGTCGGGAGTGAACTATGGCTACACCTTC.

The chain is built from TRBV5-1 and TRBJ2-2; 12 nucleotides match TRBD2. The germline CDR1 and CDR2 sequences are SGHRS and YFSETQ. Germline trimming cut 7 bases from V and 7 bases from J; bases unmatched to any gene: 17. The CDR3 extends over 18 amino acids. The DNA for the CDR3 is TGCGCCAGCTCTCGACCTCTACTAGCGGGAGGCCAAGGCGGGGAGCTGTTTTTT. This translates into CASSRPLLAGGQGGELFF.

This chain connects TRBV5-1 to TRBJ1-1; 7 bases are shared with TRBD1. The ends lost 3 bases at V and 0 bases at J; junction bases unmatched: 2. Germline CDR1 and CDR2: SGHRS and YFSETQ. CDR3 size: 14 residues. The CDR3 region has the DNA TGCGCCAGCAGCTGGGACAGACTGAACACTGAAGCTTTCTTT. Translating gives CASSWDRLNTEAFF.

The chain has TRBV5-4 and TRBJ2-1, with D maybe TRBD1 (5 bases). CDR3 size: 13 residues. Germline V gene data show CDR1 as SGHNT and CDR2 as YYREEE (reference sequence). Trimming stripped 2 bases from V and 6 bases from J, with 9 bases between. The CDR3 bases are TGTGCCAGCAGCTTTACAAGGGGCAATGAGCAGTTCTTC. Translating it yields CASSFTRGNEQFF.

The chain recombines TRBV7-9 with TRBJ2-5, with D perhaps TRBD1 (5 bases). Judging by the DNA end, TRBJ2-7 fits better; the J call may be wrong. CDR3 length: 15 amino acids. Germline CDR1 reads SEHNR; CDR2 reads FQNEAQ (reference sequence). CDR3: CASSLFTGIKYEQYF. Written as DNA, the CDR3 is TGTGCCAGCAGCTTATTTACAGGAATTAAGTACGAGCAGTACTTC.

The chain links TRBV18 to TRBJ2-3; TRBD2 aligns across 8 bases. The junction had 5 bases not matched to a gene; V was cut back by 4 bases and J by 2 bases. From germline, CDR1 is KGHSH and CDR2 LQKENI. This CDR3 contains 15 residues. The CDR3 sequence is CASSQGGRTTDTQYF. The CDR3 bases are TGTGCCAGCTCACAAGGCGGGAGGACCACAGATACGCAGTATTTT.

The CDR3: CASSLSSGFDGYTF. The CDR3 DNA reads TGTGCCAGCAGTTTATCGTCAGGGTTTGATGGCTACACCTTC. The chain employs TRBV27 and TRBJ1-2; the D gene is possibly TRBD1 (5 bases). There are 14 residues in the CDR3. CDR1 and CDR2 (germline): MNHEY, SMNVEV (reference sequence). Trimming pared 0 bases from V and 6 bases from J, leaving 11 bases between.

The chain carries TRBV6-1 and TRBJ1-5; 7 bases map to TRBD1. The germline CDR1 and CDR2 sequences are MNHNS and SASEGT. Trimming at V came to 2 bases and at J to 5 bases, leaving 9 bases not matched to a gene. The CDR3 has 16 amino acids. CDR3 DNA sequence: TGTGCCAGCAGTGAAAATTCAGGGGGTGGCTATCAGCCCCAGCATTTT. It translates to CASSENSGGGYQPQHF.

The CDR3 sequence is CASSPNTGELFF. The CDR3 DNA follows: TGTGCCAGCAGCCCTAACACCGGGGAGCTGTTTTTT. The chain links TRBV7-9 to TRBJ2-2; D remains ambiguous. Trimming stripped 5 bases from V and 2 bases from J, with 3 bases between. Per germline, CDR1 SEHNR and CDR2 FQNEAQ (reference sequence). The CDR3 contains 12 residues.

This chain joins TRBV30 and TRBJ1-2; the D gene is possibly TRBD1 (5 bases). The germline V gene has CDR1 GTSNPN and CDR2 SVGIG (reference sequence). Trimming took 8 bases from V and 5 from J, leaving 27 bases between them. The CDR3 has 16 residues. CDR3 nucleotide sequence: TGTGCCGAACACAGCATCAGGGACCGGGGGGGGTATGGCTACACCTTC. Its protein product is CAEHSIRDRGGYGYTF.

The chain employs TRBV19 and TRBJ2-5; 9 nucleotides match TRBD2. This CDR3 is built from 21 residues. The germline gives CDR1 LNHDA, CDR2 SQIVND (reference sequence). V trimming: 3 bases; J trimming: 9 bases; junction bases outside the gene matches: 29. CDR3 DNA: TGTGCCAGTAGTATTGGCATTGTGGTCGGGCTAGCGGGAACCCCGCGCGGGTCCCAGTACTTC. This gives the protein CASSIGIVVGLAGTPRGSQYF. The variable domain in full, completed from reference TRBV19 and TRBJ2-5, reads DGGITQSPKYLFRKEGQNVTLSCEQNLNHDAMYWYRQDPGQGLRLIYYSQIVNDFQKGDIAEGYSVSREKKESFPLTVTSAQKNPTAFYLCASSIGIVVGLAGTPRGSQYFGPGTRLLVL.

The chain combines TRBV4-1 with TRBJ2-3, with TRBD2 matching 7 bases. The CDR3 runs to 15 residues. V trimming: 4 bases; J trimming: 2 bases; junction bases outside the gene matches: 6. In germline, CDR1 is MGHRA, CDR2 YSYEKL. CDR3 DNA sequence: TGCGCCAGCAGCCGAAGAGCGGGGTTCACAGATACGCAGTATTTT. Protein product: CASSRRAGFTDTQYF.

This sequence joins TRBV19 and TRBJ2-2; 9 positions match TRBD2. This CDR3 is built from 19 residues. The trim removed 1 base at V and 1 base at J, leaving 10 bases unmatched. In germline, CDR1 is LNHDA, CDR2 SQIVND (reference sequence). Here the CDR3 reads CASSIVLAGTGGNTGELFF. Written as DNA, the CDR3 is TGTGCCAGTAGTATAGTGCTAGCGGGAACGGGAGGGAACACCGGGGAGCTGTTTTTT.

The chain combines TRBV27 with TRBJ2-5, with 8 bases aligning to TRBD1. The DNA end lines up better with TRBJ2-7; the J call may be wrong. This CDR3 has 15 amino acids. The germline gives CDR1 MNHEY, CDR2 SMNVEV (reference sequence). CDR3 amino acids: CASSLFTGGYNEQYF. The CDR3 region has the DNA TGTGCCAGCAGTTTATTTACAGGGGGATATAACGAGCAGTACTTC.

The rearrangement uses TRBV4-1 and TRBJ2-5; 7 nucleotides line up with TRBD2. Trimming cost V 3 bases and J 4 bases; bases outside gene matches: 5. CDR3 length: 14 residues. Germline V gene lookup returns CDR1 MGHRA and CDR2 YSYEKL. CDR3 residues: CASSQVSGGETQYF. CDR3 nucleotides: TGCGCCAGCAGCCAGGTGTCGGGGGGAGAGACCCAGTACTTC.

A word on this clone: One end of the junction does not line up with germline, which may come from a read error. The CDR3 protein is CASGLMDGGIYEQYF. The CDR3 region has the DNA TGTGCCAGCGGCTTAATGGACGGGGGAATCTACGAGCAGTACTTC. This chain connects TRBV7-9 to TRBJ2-7, with D perhaps matching TRBD2 (6 bases). Germline V lookup: CDR1 SEHNR, CDR2 FQNEAQ (reference sequence). The CDR3 is 15 residues long.

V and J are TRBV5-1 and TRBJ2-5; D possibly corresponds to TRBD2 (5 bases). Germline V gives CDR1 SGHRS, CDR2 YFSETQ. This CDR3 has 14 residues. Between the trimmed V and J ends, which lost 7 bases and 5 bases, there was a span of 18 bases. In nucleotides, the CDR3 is TGCGCCAGCGAGTCAAGAGGGAGTTCCGAGACCCAGTACTTC. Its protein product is CASESRGSSETQYF.

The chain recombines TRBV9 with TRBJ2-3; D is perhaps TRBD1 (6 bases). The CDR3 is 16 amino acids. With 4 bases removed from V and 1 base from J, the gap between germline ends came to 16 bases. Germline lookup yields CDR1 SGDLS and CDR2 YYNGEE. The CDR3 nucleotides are TGTGCCAGCAGCACACAACAGGGACCAGGCACAGATACGCAGTATTTT. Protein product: CASSTQQGPGTDTQYF.